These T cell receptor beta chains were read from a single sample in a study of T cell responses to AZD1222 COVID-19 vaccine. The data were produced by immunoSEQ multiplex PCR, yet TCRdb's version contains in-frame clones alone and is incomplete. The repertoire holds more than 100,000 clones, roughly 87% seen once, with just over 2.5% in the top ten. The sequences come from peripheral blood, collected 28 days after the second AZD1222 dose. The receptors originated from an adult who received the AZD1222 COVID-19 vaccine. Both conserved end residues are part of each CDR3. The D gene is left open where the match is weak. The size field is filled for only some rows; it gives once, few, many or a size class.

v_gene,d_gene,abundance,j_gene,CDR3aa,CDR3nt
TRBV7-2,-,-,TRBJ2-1,CASSSFGVNEQFF,TGTGCCAGCAGCTCATTCGGGGTCAATGAGCAGTTCTTC
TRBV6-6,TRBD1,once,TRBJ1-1,CASSYGQGGTEAFF,TGTGCCAGCAGTTACGGACAGGGGGGCACTGAAGCTTTCTTT
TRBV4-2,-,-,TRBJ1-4,CASSQDGVRGVLNEKLFF,TGTGCCAGCAGCCAAGATGGGGTGAGGGGCGTCCTTAATGAAAAACTGTTTTTT
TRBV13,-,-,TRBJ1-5,CASSLGGAFNQPQHF,TGTGCCAGCAGCTTAGGAGGGGCCTTCAATCAGCCCCAGCATTTT
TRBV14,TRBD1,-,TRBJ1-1,CASSQRQGALNTEAFF,TGTGCCAGCAGCCAGCGACAGGGGGCCCTGAACACTGAAGCTTTCTTT
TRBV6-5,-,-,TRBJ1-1,CASHRAGEAFF,TGTGCCAGTCACAGGGCCGGTGAAGCTTTCTTT
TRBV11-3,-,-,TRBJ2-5,CASSRGLTQETQYF,TGTGCCAGCAGCCGTGGACTAACACAAGAGACCCAGTACTTC
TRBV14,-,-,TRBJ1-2,CASSQTKIASTNYGYTF,TGTGCCAGCAGCCAAACAAAGATAGCCAGTACTAACTATGGCTACACCTTC
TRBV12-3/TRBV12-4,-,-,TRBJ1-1,CASRNDRFEAFF,TGTGCCAGCAGAAATGACAGGTTTGAAGCTTTCTTT
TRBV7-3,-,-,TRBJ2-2,CASSPLSANTGELFF,TGTGCCAGCAGTCCCCTTAGTGCGAACACCGGGGAGCTGTTTTTT
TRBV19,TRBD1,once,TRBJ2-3,CASSILGTGFNTQYF,TGTGCCAGTAGTATTCTCGGGACAGGGTTCAATACGCAGTATTTT
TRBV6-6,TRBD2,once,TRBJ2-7,CASSDQGRGGDEQYF,TGTGCCAGCAGTGACCAAGGGCGGGGGGGCGACGAGCAGTACTTC
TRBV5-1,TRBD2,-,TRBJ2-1,CASSLAPSGGDPLPFF,TGCGCCAGCAGCTTGGCTCCTAGCGGAGGGGATCCTCTCCCGTTCTTC
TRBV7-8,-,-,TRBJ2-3,CASSLEGVRADTQYF,TGTGCCAGCAGCTTAGAGGGGGTTCGCGCAGATACGCAGTATTTT
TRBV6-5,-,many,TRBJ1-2,CASSFGPRAYGYTF,TGTGCCAGCAGTTTCGGGCCGCGGGCGTATGGCTACACCTTC
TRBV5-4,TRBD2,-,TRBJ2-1,CASSSRLAGGDNEQFF,TGTGCCAGCAGCTCCAGACTAGCGGGGGGCGATAATGAGCAGTTCTTC
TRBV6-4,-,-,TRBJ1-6,CASSLDRGSPLHF,TGTGCCAGCAGCCTGGACAGAGGATCACCCCTCCACTTT
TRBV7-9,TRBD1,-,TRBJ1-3,CASSSSFGTGGGNTIYF,TGTGCCAGCAGCTCCTCCTTCGGGACAGGGGGCGGAAACACCATATATTTT
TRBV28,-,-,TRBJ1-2,CASRGGASYGYTF,TGTGCCAGCAGGGGAGGGGCTTCCTATGGCTACACCTTC
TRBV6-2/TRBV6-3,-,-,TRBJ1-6,CASSFGRLYNSPLHF,TGTGCCAGCAGCTTCGGGAGGCTCTATAATTCACCCCTCCACTTT
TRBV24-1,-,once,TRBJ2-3,CATSVTQWDTQYF,TGTGCCACCAGTGTCACCCAGTGGGATACGCAGTATTTT
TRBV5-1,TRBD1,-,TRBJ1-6,CASSQGGNNSPLHF,TGCGCCAGCAGTCAGGGGGGAAATAATTCACCCCTCCACTTT
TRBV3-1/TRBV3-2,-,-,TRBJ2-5,CASSQERAPGQETQYF,TGTGCCAGCAGCCAAGAGAGGGCCCCCGGCCAAGAGACCCAGTACTTC
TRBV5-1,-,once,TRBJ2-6,CASSLGGPGANVLTF,TGCGCCAGCAGCTTAGGAGGGCCTGGGGCCAACGTCCTGACTTTC
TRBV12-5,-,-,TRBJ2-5,CASGLAPGRAETQYF,TGTGCTAGTGGTTTGGCTCCCGGGAGAGCGGAGACCCAGTACTTC
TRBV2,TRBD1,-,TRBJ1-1,CASSEVGQLNTEAFF,TGTGCCAGCAGTGAAGTGGGACAGCTCAACACTGAAGCTTTCTTT
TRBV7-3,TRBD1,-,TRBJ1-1,CASSAGQYTEAFF,TGTGCCAGCAGCGCGGGACAGTACACTGAAGCTTTCTTT
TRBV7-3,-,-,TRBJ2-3,CASSLSARTDTQYF,TGTGCCAGCAGCTTATCTGCACGCACAGATACGCAGTATTTT
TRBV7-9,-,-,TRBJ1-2,CASSLESQLYGYTF,TGTGCCAGCAGCTTAGAGTCGCAGCTCTATGGCTACACCTTC
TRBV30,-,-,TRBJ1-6,CAWSVRGLGGWGSPLHF,TGTGCCTGGAGTGTACGGGGGCTTGGGGGTTGGGGTTCACCCCTCCACTTT
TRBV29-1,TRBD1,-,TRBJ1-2,CSVRQGGVYGYTF,TGCAGCGTCCGACAGGGTGGCGTCTATGGCTACACCTTC
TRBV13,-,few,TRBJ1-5,CASSPRPGQPQHF,TGTGCCAGCAGCCCAAGACCCGGGCAGCCCCAGCATTTT
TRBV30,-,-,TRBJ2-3,CAWSVVASGTDTQYF,TGTGCCTGGAGTGTAGTGGCATCAGGTACAGATACGCAGTATTTT
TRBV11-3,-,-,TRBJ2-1,CASSPHRGDEQFF,TGTGCCAGCAGCCCTCATAGGGGGGATGAGCAGTTCTTC
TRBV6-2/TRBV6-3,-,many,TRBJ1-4,CASSPATRENEKLFF,TGTGCCAGCAGTCCCGCGACACGGGAGAATGAAAAACTGTTTTTT
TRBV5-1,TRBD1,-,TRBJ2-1,CASSLGAGGEQFF,TGCGCCAGCAGCTTGGGGGCAGGGGGTGAGCAGTTCTTC
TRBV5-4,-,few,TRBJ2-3,CASSFKENTDTQYF,TGTGCCAGCAGCTTCAAGGAGAATACAGATACGCAGTATTTT
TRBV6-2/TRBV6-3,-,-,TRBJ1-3,CASSYGTLSAGPGNTIYF,TGTGCCAGCAGTTACGGGACTCTCTCTGCAGGACCTGGAAACACCATATATTTT
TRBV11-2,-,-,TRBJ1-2,CASSSVGSNYGYTF,TGTGCCAGCAGCTCGGTCGGCTCTAACTATGGCTACACCTTC
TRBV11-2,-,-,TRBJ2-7,CASSFDYEQYF,TGTGCCAGCAGTTTTGACTACGAGCAGTACTTC
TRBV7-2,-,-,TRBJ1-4,CASSSVSGRSEKLFF,TGTGCCAGCAGCTCCGTTTCGGGCAGGTCTGAAAAACTGTTTTTT
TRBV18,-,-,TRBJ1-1,CASSLGTENTEAFF,TGTGCCAGCTCACTAGGGACGGAGAACACTGAAGCTTTCTTT
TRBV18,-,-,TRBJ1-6,CASSPAREDRYSPLHF,TGTGCCAGCTCACCCGCCAGAGAAGACAGGTACTCACCCCTCCACTTT
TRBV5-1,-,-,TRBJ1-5,CASSLEGDNQPQHF,TGCGCCAGCAGCTTGGAAGGCGACAATCAGCCCCAGCATTTT
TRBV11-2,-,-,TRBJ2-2,CASSANRVGTGELFF,TGTGCCAGCAGCGCAAACAGGGTGGGCACCGGGGAGCTGTTTTTT
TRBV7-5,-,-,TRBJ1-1,CARSLRDRGKGGTEAFF,TGTGCCAGAAGCTTAAGGGACAGGGGGAAGGGAGGCACTGAAGCTTTCTTT
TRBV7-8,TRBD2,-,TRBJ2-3,CASSFISGGGTDTQYF,TGTGCCAGCAGCTTTATCAGCGGGGGGGGCACAGATACGCAGTATTTT
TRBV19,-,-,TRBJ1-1,CASSIEETAIEAFF,TGTGCCAGTAGTATAGAGGAAACAGCTATTGAAGCTTTCTTT
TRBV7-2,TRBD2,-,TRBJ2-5,CASSLGLAETQYF,TGTGCCAGCAGCTTAGGACTAGCGGAGACCCAGTACTTC
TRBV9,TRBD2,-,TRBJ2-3,CASSVAYGLAGQDTQYF,TGTGCCAGCAGCGTAGCTTATGGACTAGCGGGCCAAGATACGCAGTATTTT
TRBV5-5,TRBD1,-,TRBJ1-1,CASSFVPGQGEWAFF,TGTGCCAGCAGCTTCGTCCCGGGACAGGGGGAGTGGGCTTTCTTT
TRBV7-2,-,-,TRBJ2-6,CASSPFVPGANVLTF,TGTGCCAGCAGCCCCTTTGTCCCCGGGGCCAACGTCCTGACTTTC
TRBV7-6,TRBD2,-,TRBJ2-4,CASSLGGTSGASIQYF,TGTGCCAGCAGCTTGGGGGGAACTAGCGGGGCCAGCATTCAGTACTTC
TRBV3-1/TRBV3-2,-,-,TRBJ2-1,CASSQERHRVIEQFF,TGTGCCAGCAGCCAAGAGAGGCACAGGGTCATTGAGCAGTTCTTC
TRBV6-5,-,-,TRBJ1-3,CASSLRASGNTIYF,TGTGCCAGCAGTTTAAGGGCCTCTGGAAACACCATATATTTT
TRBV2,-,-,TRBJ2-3,CASSEESSMRHTQYF,TGTGCCAGCAGTGAAGAGTCTAGCATGCGTCATACGCAGTATTTT
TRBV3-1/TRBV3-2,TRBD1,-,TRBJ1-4,CASSPTGAINEKLFF,TGTGCCAGCAGCCCTACAGGGGCGATTAATGAAAAACTGTTTTTT
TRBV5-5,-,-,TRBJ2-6,CASSLATGISGANVLTF,TGTGCCAGCAGCTTGGCTACAGGAATCTCTGGGGCCAACGTCCTGACTTTC
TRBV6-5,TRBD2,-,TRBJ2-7,CASTGGRQFSYEQYF,TGTGCCAGCACGGGGGGAAGGCAGTTCTCCTACGAGCAGTACTTC
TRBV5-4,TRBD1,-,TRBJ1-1,CASSPGTVTEAFF,TGTGCCAGCAGCCCCGGGACAGTCACTGAAGCTTTCTTT